This T cell receptor (beta chain) emerged from a study of cytomegalovirus exposure and HLA in healthy donors. The germline V gene has CDR1 MNHEY and CDR2 SVGAGI. The CDR3 consists of 15 residues. A multiplex PCR was run with 60 Vbeta primers and 13 Jbeta primers. Profiling relied on immunoSEQ multiplex PCR, and the TCRdb table lists in-frame clones only, not all of them. The profile shows 75,000 to 95,000 clones, around 78% of them singletons. This sequence originates from a woman in her thirties or forties in good health and CMV-seropositive. Sequenced material: PBMCs. The chain couples TRBV6-5 to TRBJ2-5, with 10 bases lining up with TRBD2. The J call may be incorrect, as the DNA end agrees better with TRBJ2-7. Written as DNA, the CDR3 is TGTGCCAGCAGTCCCGGACTAGCGGCCTACGTCGAGCAGTACTTC. Translated, it gives CASSPGLAAYVEQYF.